The sequence of this T cell receptor beta chain was determined in a study of TIL therapy for anti-PD-1-resistant metastatic lung cancer. Across the study: Patients then received nivolumab; progressors got lymphodepletion, TIL and IL-2. Tumors had a median PD-L1 proportion score of roughly 5.7%. Median tumor mutation burden was roughly 1.4 mutations per megabase.

As to time point: pre-treatment sample, taken before nivolumab and TIL therapy. The immunoSEQ assay was v3. Profiling relied on immunoSEQ multiplex PCR, and the TCRdb table lists in-frame clones only, not all of them. The data show tens of thousands of clones, roughly 69% seen once. Trimming took 1 base from V and 5 from J, leaving 5 bases between them. The CDR3 runs 12 residues. Germline V gene lookup returns CDR1 SNHLY and CDR2 FYNNEI. Here the sequenced sample was blood, taken at baseline. The receptor was isolated from a person between 25 and 79 years old with non-small cell lung cancer. The chain links TRBV2 to TRBJ2-5, with a weak D call TRBD2 (5 bases). The CDR3, as DNA: TGTGCCAGCAGTGAAGGGAGGGAGACCCAGTACTTC. Translated, it gives CASSEGRETQYF.